The 2 T cell receptor beta chains listed next were all sequenced from one sample in a study of cytomegalovirus exposure and HLA in healthy donors. Libraries were prepared by immunoSEQ multiplex PCR; TCRdb keeps only in-frame clonotypes and omits some of them. The sample lists some 130,000 clones; roughly four fifths were seen once. Material: PBMCs. Receptor source: a man aged 25-45 years in good health and CMV-seropositive.

The rearrangement uses TRBV5-4 and TRBJ1-2; 10 bases fit TRBD1. CDR3 length equals 17 residues. Trimming at V came to 6 bases and at J to 2 bases, leaving 13 bases not matched to a gene. Germline V CDR1 and CDR2: SGHNT, YYREEE (reference sequence). CDR3 coding DNA: TGTGCCAGCACACCGCGGGGGACAGGGGTGGCCAACTATGGCTACACCTTC. This codes for CASTPRGTGVANYGYTF.

V usage is TRBV4-1 and J usage is TRBJ2-5; possible D gene TRBD2, 6 bases. V lost 0 bases to trimming and J lost 5 bases, with 13 bases between them. The CDR3 has 15 residues. CDR1 is MGHRA and CDR2 is YSYEKL in the germline V gene. The CDR3 nucleotides read TGCGCCAGCAGCCAAGATCACGGGAGCGGCGAGACCCAGTACTTC. The encoded protein is CASSQDHGSGETQYF.